One sample yielded the 2 T cell receptor beta chains listed below, sequenced in a study of tumor and adjacent non-tumor tissue in lung cancer. The library came from three nested PCR rounds adapted from ARM-PCR protocols. TCRdb reanalysed the multiplex PCR reads using MiXCR and keeps one entry per CDR3 protein. The data show over 85,000 distinct CDR3 sequences, with 84% seen just once and approximately 24% held by the top ten. This sample's RNA came from whole unsorted tissue. Specimen: lung tumor tissue. These receptors were taken from a man in his 70s with non-small cell lung cancer.

The chain uses TRBV29-1 and TRBJ1-1, with D uncertain. CDR3 length: 14 residues. Germline CDR1 and CDR2: SQVTM and ANQGSEA. The CDR3, as DNA: TGCAGTATTGAGGTTGGAGGCATGAACACTGAAGCTTTCTTT. Amino acids: CSIEVGGMNTEAFF.

Only one count was recorded for this clonotype. An end of the junction does not agree with germline; a read error may underlie this. This rearrangement joins TRBV10-1 to TRBJ2-1; D is undetermined. In germline, CDR1 is WNHNN, CDR2 SYGVQD (reference sequence). The CDR3 has 15 amino acids. CDR3: CASSGGEFSYNGQFF. The CDR3 region has the DNA TGCGCCAGCAGTGGAGGCGAATTCTCCTACAATGGGCAGTTCTTC.